The 21 T cell receptor beta chains in this list originate from one sample, sequenced in a study of cytomegalovirus exposure and HLA in healthy donors. PCR involved 60 Vbeta and 13 Jbeta primers. Using immunoSEQ multiplex PCR, the repertoire was profiled, and TCRdb retains in-frame clones only, with some absent. In the table there are roughly 100,000 clones, about 81% of which are singletons. The sample comprised PBMCs. These TCRs come from a man between 40 and 49 years old in good health and CMV-seropositive.

This chain joins TRBV5-1 and TRBJ1-6; D may be TRBD1 (6 bases). This CDR3 comprises 14 residues. Trimming took off 4 bases at V and 7 bases at J, with 12 bases between the two ends. In germline, CDR1 is SGHRS, CDR2 YFSETQ. The CDR3 here is CASSPSDSNSPLHF. The CDR3 DNA reads as TGCGCCAGCAGCCCCTCGGACAGCAATTCACCCCTCCACTTT.

This chain joins TRBV9 and TRBJ1-1, with a possible D match to TRBD1 (6 bases). Germline V CDR1 and CDR2: SGDLS, YYNGEE. V shed 2 bases and J shed 4 bases, with 15 bases lying between them. The CDR3 totals 15 residues. As DNA, the CDR3 is TGTGCCAGCAGCGTTTTTTCAGGGGTCACCACTGAAGCTTTCTTT. Translating it yields CASSVFSGVTTEAFF.

V is TRBV30 and J is TRBJ1-1, with D perhaps TRBD1 (6 bases). The V gene lost 3 bases and the J gene lost 3 bases, with 11 bases spanning the gap. Germline CDR1 GTSNPN, CDR2 SVGIG (reference sequence). The CDR3 loop spans 13 amino acids. CDR3 sequence reads: CAWSLGGHTEAFF. CDR3 sequence (DNA): TGTGCCTGGAGCCTAGGGGGTCACACTGAAGCTTTCTTT.

J is TRBJ2-5 and V is TRBV7-8, with a weak D call TRBD1 (7 bases). From germline, CDR1 is SGHVS and CDR2 FQNEAQ. The V end was cut by 5 bases, the J end by 6 bases, with 19 bases between. The CDR3 has 15 residues. The CDR3 region has the DNA TGTGCCAGCAGCCAGGGGGGACATCTAATACAGACCCAGTACTTC. This gives the protein CASSQGGHLIQTQYF.

The CDR3 sequence is CASRLAGVVDTQYF. Written as DNA, the CDR3 is TGTGCCAGCCGACTAGCGGGAGTTGTAGATACGCAGTATTTT. The rearrangement joins TRBV9 to TRBJ2-3; 12 bases line up with TRBD2. This CDR3 is built from 14 residues. Germline V gene lookup returns CDR1 SGDLS and CDR2 YYNGEE. Unmatched junction bases numbered 5, after V lost 7 bases and J lost 5 bases.

V gene TRBV5-1 combines with J gene TRBJ2-1; no clear D. The CDR3 is made up of 16 amino acids. The V and J ends lost 3 bases and 2 bases respectively, with 15 bases between them. Germline lookup yields CDR1 SGHRS and CDR2 YFSETQ. As DNA, the CDR3 is TGCGCCAGCAGCTCCCACGACAAACACCCCTACAATGAGCAGTTCTTC. This sequence encodes CASSSHDKHPYNEQFF.

The J gene is TRBJ1-1, the V gene TRBV19; 8 bases are a match to TRBD1. The length of the CDR3 is 15 residues. The J segment lost 1 base and the V segment lost 5 bases, leaving 6 bases of the junction unmatched. Germline V gene data show CDR1 as LNHDA and CDR2 as SQIVND (reference sequence). The CDR3 sequence is CASSANTGGNTEAFF. The CDR3 bases are TGTGCCAGTAGTGCAAATACAGGGGGGAACACTGAAGCTTTCTTT.

In its sample, this clone was seen once. V and J are TRBV27 and TRBJ2-2; TRBD2 matches at 9 bases. This CDR3 has 17 residues. The trim removed 6 bases at V and 5 bases at J, leaving 13 bases unmatched. The germline gives CDR1 MNHEY, CDR2 SMNVEV (reference sequence). CDR3 nucleotides: TGTGCCAGCAGCGTCTCCCTTAGCGGGAGCGGTACCGGGGAGCTGTTTTTT. Translation gives CASSVSLSGSGTGELFF.

The V and J genes are TRBV5-1 and TRBJ2-1; 9 bases are shared with TRBD1. Germline CDR1 SGHRS, CDR2 YFSETQ. The CDR3 runs to 18 residues. V gave up 2 bases and J gave up 3 bases; unmatched junction bases: 12. CDR3 nucleotides: TGCGCCAGCAGCTTATGGACAGGGGAGGGTTGGGGCTACAATGAGCAGTTCTTC. Encoded protein: CASSLWTGEGWGYNEQFF.

The chain links TRBV19 to TRBJ2-7, with a tentative D call TRBD1 (7 bases). CDR3 length: 16 residues. The germline V gene encodes CDR1 LNHDA and CDR2 SQIVND (reference sequence). The germline V and J ends were trimmed by 5 bases and 2 bases, with 19 bases remaining between them. CDR3 coding DNA: TGTGCCAGTAGTCCCTATGGGGGGACAGAGACCTACGAGCAGTACTTC. Its translation: CASSPYGGTETYEQYF.

This chain connects TRBV14 to TRBJ1-1, with TRBD1 identical over 8 bases. Per germline, CDR1 SGHDN and CDR2 FVKESK. This CDR3 comprises 15 residues. V dropped 1 base and J dropped 5; count of bases not matched to a gene: 6. In DNA, the CDR3 is TGTGCCAGCAGCCAAGTATCAGGGGGCCGAACTGAAGCTTTCTTT. It translates to CASSQVSGGRTEAFF.

The chain couples TRBV5-4 to TRBJ1-2, with a weak D call TRBD1 (5 bases). Trimming removed 1 base from V and 8 bases from J, with 15 bases in between. The CDR3 covers 14 residues. CDR1 SGHNT and CDR2 YYREEE come from the germline V gene (reference sequence). The CDR3 nucleotides read TGTGCCAGCAGCTTGAGTGGGGCGCGGGGAGGCTACACCTTC. Its translation is CASSLSGARGGYTF.

This chain joins TRBV10-3 and TRBJ2-2; 9 bases are shared with TRBD2. V lost 4 bases and J lost 7; bases outside the gene matches: 7. The germline gives CDR1 ENHRY, CDR2 SYGVKD. The CDR3 has 15 residues. This CDR3 is CAISAAGGRDGELFF. The DNA for the CDR3 is TGTGCCATCAGTGCGGCGGGGGGGCGGGACGGGGAGCTGTTTTTT.

The V gene is TRBV27, the J gene TRBJ1-2, with TRBD1 as a possible D gene (5 bases). The CDR3 loop spans 13 amino acids. Germline CDR1 and CDR2: MNHEY and SMNVEV (reference sequence). The V and J ends lost 3 bases and 2 bases respectively, with 7 bases between them. The CDR3 nucleotides are TGTGCCAGCAGTTTTCAGGGCAACTATGGCTACACCTTC. Translating gives CASSFQGNYGYTF.

The chain carries TRBV7-9 and TRBJ2-7, with 7 bases identical to TRBD2. Germline V CDR1 and CDR2: SEHNR, FQNEAQ (reference sequence). The ends lost 3 bases at V and 2 bases at J; junction bases unmatched: 7. The CDR3 has 15 amino acids. The CDR3 DNA reads TGTGCCAGCAGCTTGAGACTAGCCGCTACCTACGAGCAGTACTTC. It encodes CASSLRLAATYEQYF.

The CDR3 reads CANTGSGYGYTF. In DNA form, the CDR3 reads TGTGCCAATACAGGGTCAGGGTATGGCTACACCTTC. This chain links TRBV19 with TRBJ1-2; perhaps TRBD1 as D (6 bases). There are 12 residues in the CDR3. V was pared by 10 bases and J by 5 bases, with 14 bases between. CDR1 and CDR2 from the germline V gene are LNHDA and SQIVND (reference sequence).

This clone is deemed medium-sized. This chain connects TRBV2 to TRBJ1-3; 8 bases line up with TRBD1. This CDR3 region has 16 residues. Germline lookup yields CDR1 SNHLY and CDR2 FYNNEI. Trimming at V came to 1 base and at J to 0 bases, leaving 2 bases not matched to a gene. The CDR3 loop is CASSEGTGNSGNTIYF. Written as DNA, the CDR3 is TGTGCCAGCAGTGAAGGGACAGGGAACTCTGGAAACACCATATATTTT.

The V and J genes are TRBV10-2 and TRBJ2-1, with TRBD2 identical over 7 bases. Losses at the gene ends were 8 bases for V and 1 base for J; bases not matched to a gene: 5. The CDR3 length is 14 residues. The V gene's germline CDR1 is WSHSY and CDR2 SAAADI. The CDR3: CASGEAGSYNEQFF. The CDR3 DNA reads as TGCGCCAGCGGAGAAGCGGGATCCTACAATGAGCAGTTCTTC.

V gene TRBV2 combines with J gene TRBJ2-1, with 7 bases aligning to TRBD2. The trim removed 6 bases at V and 4 bases at J, leaving 6 bases unmatched. Germline V gene data show CDR1 as SNHLY and CDR2 as FYNNEI. The CDR3 is made up of 14 amino acids. CDR3 loop: CASRPSGVYNEQFF. The CDR3 DNA reads as TGTGCCAGCAGGCCAAGCGGGGTATACAATGAGCAGTTCTTC.

With respect to this clone: One junction end does not reproduce the germline sequence, and a read error may be involved. The rearrangement uses TRBV7-9 and TRBJ2-1; TRBD2 matches 10 bases. This CDR3 contains 13 residues. Looked up from germline, CDR1 is SEHNR and CDR2 is FQNEAQ (reference sequence). The CDR3 DNA reads as TGTGCCAGCAGCCTAGCGGGAGTGGGTGAGCAGTTCTTC. It translates to CASSLAGVGEQFF.

V usage is TRBV7-2 and J usage is TRBJ2-1; 10 nucleotides align to TRBD2. Germline CDR1 reads SGHTA; CDR2 reads FQGNSA. The V gene end was trimmed by 5 bases and the J gene end by 2 bases; junction bases not matched to a gene: 3. The CDR3 is 15 residues long. The CDR3 DNA reads as TGTGCCAGCAGCATTACTAGCGGGACCTACAATGAGCAGTTCTTC. Residues: CASSITSGTYNEQFF.